One and the same sample provided the 17 T cell receptor beta chains below, sequenced in a study of immune cell composition in non-small cell lung cancer. Using immunoSEQ multiplex PCR, the repertoire was profiled, and TCRdb retains in-frame clones only, with some absent. The data contain 3,200 or so clones, roughly 86% of them singletons. The sequenced material came from lung tumor tissue. The source of these receptors is a human donor with non-small cell lung cancer.

A few counts support this clone. This CDR3 is CASSQGEGAQHF. For the CDR3, the DNA is TGCGCCAGCAGCCAAGGCGAGGGAGCCCAGCATTTT. The V gene is TRBV4-3, the J gene TRBJ1-5; D is unclear. Trimming left V 1 base short and J 11 bases short, with 9 bases between. This CDR3 has 12 amino acids. The germline gives CDR1 LGHNA, CDR2 YSLEER.

The genes are TRBV6-6 and TRBJ2-1, with D perhaps TRBD1 (5 bases). This CDR3 has 14 residues. Germline V gene data show CDR1 as MNHNY and CDR2 as SVGAGI (reference sequence). Trimming shortened V by 2 bases and J by 4 bases, and 9 bases separated the two germline ends. CDR3 loop: CASSYTGRYNEQFF. In DNA, the CDR3 is TGTGCCAGCAGTTACACAGGACGGTACAATGAGCAGTTCTTC.

The rearrangement joins TRBV7-6 to TRBJ2-5; 8 bases are shared with TRBD1. The length of the CDR3 is 16 residues. Germline V gene sequence: CDR1 SGHVS, CDR2 FNYEAQ. The V and J ends lost 4 bases and 0 bases, in that order; junction bases with no gene match: 7. DNA of the CDR3: TGTGCCAGCAGCTCCAACAGGGGGACCTACCAAGAGACCCAGTACTTC. This codes for CASSSNRGTYQETQYF.

CDR3 sequence (DNA): TGTGCCAGCAGCTTAGCCCAAACTAGCGGGCACTACAATGAGCAGTTCTTC. It specifies CASSLAQTSGHYNEQFF. V usage is TRBV7-9 and J usage is TRBJ2-1; TRBD2 agrees at 9 bases. Germline loops: CDR1 SEHNR, CDR2 FQNEAQ (reference sequence). The ends lost 0 bases at V and 3 bases at J; junction bases unmatched: 6. This CDR3 region has 17 residues.

The chain recombines TRBV29-1 with TRBJ1-2; 10 bases align to TRBD1. The germline V gene encodes CDR1 SQVTM and CDR2 ANQGSEA. The V segment lost 6 bases and the J segment 7 bases; nucleotides outside the gene matches: 5. The CDR3 consists of 12 residues. CDR3 nucleotide sequence: TGCAGCGTGGGACAGGGGTCACCTGGCTACACCTTC. As protein: CSVGQGSPGYTF. The variable domain in full, with the rest retrieved from reference TRBV29-1 and TRBJ1-2, is SAVISQKPSRDICQRGTSLTIQCQVDSQVTMMFWYRQQPGQSLTLIATANQGSEATYESGFVIDKFPISRPNLTFSTLTVSNMSPEDSSIYLCSVGQGSPGYTFGSGTRLTVV.

The chain employs TRBV7-6 and TRBJ2-7; TRBD2 agrees at 8 bases. Germline V gene lookup returns CDR1 SGHVS and CDR2 FNYEAQ. This CDR3 has 16 residues. V trimming: 2 bases; J trimming: 2 bases; junction bases outside the gene matches: 8. The CDR3 loop reads CASSLYSLAGTYEQYF. DNA for the CDR3: TGTGCCAGCAGCTTATATAGCCTAGCGGGTACCTACGAGCAGTACTTC.

The chain uses TRBV9 and TRBJ2-1; no reliable D call. V was cut by 5 bases and J by 0 bases, with 6 bases left in between. The CDR3 is made up of 13 amino acids. Germline CDR1 and CDR2: SGDLS and YYNGEE. The CDR3 is CASSYYSYNEQFF. In DNA, the CDR3 is TGTGCCAGCAGTTATTACTCCTACAATGAGCAGTTCTTC.

This chain links TRBV9 with TRBJ2-1; 7 bases map to TRBD2. The V gene end was trimmed by 0 bases and the J gene end by 5 bases; junction bases not matched to a gene: 5. Germline lookup yields CDR1 SGDLS and CDR2 YYNGEE. CDR3 length: 15 amino acids. CDR3 region: CASSVGGRSDNEQFF. Here the CDR3 DNA reads TGTGCCAGCAGCGTAGGCGGGAGAAGCGACAATGAGCAGTTCTTC. Supplemented by reference TRBV9 and TRBJ2-1, the full variable domain reads DSGVTQTPKHLITATGQRVTLRCSPRSGDLSVYWYQQSLDQGLQFLIQYYNGEERAKGNILERFSAQQFPDLHSELNLSSLELGDSALYFCASSVGGRSDNEQFFGPGTRLTVL.

This clone was found once. The V and J genes are TRBV18 and TRBJ1-3; D perhaps matches TRBD1 (5 bases). The CDR3 spans 16 residues. The V end was cut by 3 bases, the J end by 0 bases, with 12 bases between. Germline V gene sequence: CDR1 KGHSH, CDR2 LQKENI. CDR3 nucleotide sequence: TGTGCCAGCTCACCGACAGTTCCTCCCTCTGGAAACACCATATATTTT. Its translation: CASSPTVPPSGNTIYF.

This rearrangement joins TRBV6-6 to TRBJ1-5; 9 bases match TRBD1. Losses at the gene ends were 2 bases for V and 3 bases for J; bases not matched to a gene: 2. The germline V gene encodes CDR1 MNHNY and CDR2 SVGAGI (reference sequence). This CDR3 region has 15 residues. The CDR3: CASSYRDRVNQPQHF. CDR3 nucleotide sequence: TGTGCCAGCAGTTACAGGGACAGGGTCAATCAGCCCCAGCATTTT.

This CDR3 reads CASSFRSGRVYNEQFF. CDR3 sequence (DNA): TGTGCCAGCAGCTTCCGAAGCGGGAGAGTCTACAATGAGCAGTTCTTC. The V call is TRBV7-2, the J call TRBJ2-1; TRBD2 agrees at 8 bases. Losses at the gene ends were 3 bases for V and 3 bases for J; bases not matched to a gene: 7. Germline V lookup: CDR1 SGHTA, CDR2 FQGNSA. The CDR3 spans 16 residues.

The V and J genes are TRBV9 and TRBJ2-4; TRBD2 matches at 12 bases. The CDR3 runs 16 residues. With V trimmed by 3 bases and J by 1 base, 2 bases remained unmatched. Germline V CDR1 and CDR2: SGDLS, YYNGEE. CDR3 bases: TGTGCCAGCAGCGGTACTAGCGGGAGGGCCAAAAACATTCAGTACTTC. Translating it yields CASSGTSGRAKNIQYF.

The CDR3: CASSMLPGQGPVEQYF. The DNA of the CDR3 is TGTGCCAGTAGTATGCTACCGGGACAGGGACCCGTGGAGCAGTACTTC. The V call is TRBV19, the J call TRBJ2-7; 9 bases line up with TRBD1. The V and J ends lost 3 bases and 7 bases, in that order; junction bases with no gene match: 13. CDR1 is LNHDA, CDR2 SQIVND, per germline (reference sequence). The CDR3 is 16 residues long.

J is TRBJ2-1 and V is TRBV5-4; 7 nucleotides line up with TRBD2. The CDR3 has 12 amino acids. V gave up 8 bases and J gave up 15 bases; unmatched junction bases: 14. Germline V gene sequence: CDR1 SGHNT, CDR2 YYREEE (reference sequence). The CDR3: CASKAYGGRSFF. CDR3 nucleotides: TGTGCCAGTAAAGCTTATGGCGGGAGATCGTTCTTC. Together with reference TRBV5-4 and TRBJ2-1, the CDR3 gives the full variable domain: ETGVTQSPTHLIKTRGQQVTLRCSSQSGHNTVSWYQQALGQGPQFIFQYYREEENGRGNFPPRFSGLQFPNYSSELNVNALELDDSALYLCASKAYGGRSFFGPGTRLTVL.

J is TRBJ1-2 and V is TRBV6-5; 7 nucleotides match TRBD1. V lost 6 bases to trimming and J lost 8 bases; unmatched junction nucleotides: 3. CDR1 MNHEY and CDR2 SVGAGI come from the germline V gene. This CDR3 spans 11 amino acids. The CDR3 loop is CASSWTGGYTF. CDR3 nucleotide sequence: TGTGCCAGCAGCTGGACAGGCGGCTACACCTTC.

This clone is a singleton in its sample. The chain joins TRBV6-6 to TRBJ1-1; D gene unclear. The length of the CDR3 is 11 residues. The V and J ends lost 6 bases and 6 bases respectively, with 8 bases between them. Germline CDR1 MNHNY, CDR2 SVGAGI (reference sequence). Written as DNA, the CDR3 is TGTGCCAGCAGAACACCTTCTGAAGCTTTCTTT. Translated, it gives CASRTPSEAFF.

The chain has TRBV11-2 and TRBJ1-2, with a weak D call TRBD1 (6 bases). The CDR3 runs 12 residues. Germline V gene sequence: CDR1 SGHAT, CDR2 FQNNGV. V was trimmed by 5 bases and J by 7 bases, leaving 11 bases between them. CDR3 nucleotides: TGTGCCAGCAGCCACCAGGGGTTTGGCTACACCTTC. It codes for CASSHQGFGYTF.